Detailed here is one T cell receptor (beta chain). As processed by the authors: Amplified reference gene primers provided the basis for estimating nucleated cell counts. Method: immunoSEQ multiplex PCR; TCRdb's copy keeps in-frame clones and lacks some. Clone size and the V and J calls come from that table; the DNA yielded D and trimming. The sample shows almost 70,000 clones, roughly three quarters of them seen only once. The sample belongs to a study of blood T cell repertoires in COVID-19. The overall study: The samples span acute and convalescent COVID-19 from the United States, Italy and Spain. PBMCs, B-cell-depleted T cells, or T cells provided the cDNA or gDNA that made up the material.

Trimming removed 2 bases from V and 7 bases from J, with 14 bases in between. The CDR3 spans 14 residues. Germline CDR1 reads SNHLY; CDR2 reads FYNNEI. The sequence was obtained from a human donor in a cohort sampled during active COVID-19. This chain joins TRBV2 and TRBJ1-1, with D perhaps TRBD1 (6 bases). The sample consisted of peripheral blood. In nucleotides, the CDR3 is TGTGCCAGCAGTGAAAGCGCAGGGGCGATTGAAGCTTTCTTT. Protein: CASSESAGAIEAFF.